Each of the 10 T cell receptor beta chains below was sequenced from the same sample in a study of shared clonotypes between healthy human individuals. Clones were sequenced by immunoSEQ multiplex PCR, and TCRdb holds only the in-frame ones, with some missing. The data contain 2 million to 3 million clones, more than 90% of them singletons. The sequenced sample consisted of naive CD4+ T cells sorted from blood. The subset: CD45RA+ positively selected. Receptor source: a man in his late teens or twenties in good health.

This chain uses TRBV30 with TRBJ2-7; 7 bases align to TRBD2. The CDR3 contains 12 residues. The germline V gene has CDR1 GTSNPN and CDR2 SVGIG (reference sequence). J was trimmed by 2 bases and V by 7 bases; bases with no gene match: 5. The CDR3 here is CALGRATYEQYF. CDR3 bases: TGTGCCTTAGGGAGGGCAACCTACGAGCAGTACTTC.

The gene calls are TRBV5-1 and TRBJ2-3, with 11 bases matching TRBD2. The CDR3 length is 17 residues. Germline values: CDR1 SGHRS, CDR2 YFSETQ. V was clipped by 1 base and J by 1 base; unmatched bases: 5. The CDR3 loop reads CASSLNPGLAGTDTQYF. The CDR3 region has the DNA TGCGCCAGCAGCTTGAACCCGGGACTAGCGGGCACAGATACGCAGTATTTT.

This sequence joins TRBV4-2 and TRBJ2-2, with 8 positions matching TRBD1. CDR1 and CDR2 from the germline V gene are LGHNA and YNFKEQ. CDR3 length equals 15 residues. Trimming at V came to 3 bases and at J to 1 base, leaving 1 base not matched to a gene. CDR3 sequence reads: CASSQGTGNTGELFF. The CDR3 DNA reads TGTGCCAGCAGCCAGGGGACAGGGAACACCGGGGAGCTGTTTTTT.

The rearrangement links TRBV18 to TRBJ2-5; 7 positions match TRBD1. The CDR3 is made up of 16 amino acids. The germline gives CDR1 KGHSH, CDR2 LQKENI. Trimming took 3 bases from V and 3 from J; bases not matched to a gene: 10. CDR3 in amino acids: CASSPKGARQEETQYF. The CDR3 DNA is TGTGCCAGCTCACCTAAGGGGGCCCGCCAGGAAGAGACCCAGTACTTC.

CDR3 residues: CASRPPSTETQYF. The CDR3 DNA is TGTGCCAGCAGACCCCCGTCAACGGAGACCCAGTACTTC. The J gene is TRBJ2-5, the V gene TRBV6-6; D gene unclear. Per the germline V gene, CDR1 is MNHNY and CDR2 is SVGAGI (reference sequence). The CDR3 loop spans 13 amino acids. Trimming took 6 bases from V and 5 from J, leaving 13 bases between them.

The CDR3 here is CASSFASGGHNEQFF. CDR3 DNA sequence: TGTGCCAGCAGCTTTGCTAGCGGTGGGCATAATGAGCAGTTCTTC. The rearrangement joins TRBV28 to TRBJ2-1; 7 bases align to TRBD2. Germline loops: CDR1 MDHEN, CDR2 SYDVKM. This CDR3 is 15 amino acids long. The V and J ends lost 6 bases and 7 bases, in that order; junction bases with no gene match: 12. The full variable domain, rest sourced from reference TRBV28 and TRBJ2-1, is DVKVTQSSRYLVKRTGEKVFLECVQDMDHENMFWYRQDPGLGLRLIYFSYDVKMKEKGDIPEGYSVSREKKERFSLILESASTNQTSMYLCASSFASGGHNEQFFGPGTRLTVL.

The chain joins TRBV4-2 to TRBJ2-1; possible D gene TRBD2, 6 bases. The CDR3 covers 16 residues. V lost 6 bases and J lost 0, with 15 bases in between. Looked up from germline, CDR1 is LGHNA and CDR2 is YNFKEQ. In DNA form, the CDR3 reads TGTGCCAGCAGTCGGACCGGCGGGACCTCCTACAATGAGCAGTTCTTC. Encoded protein: CASSRTGGTSYNEQFF.

The rearrangement links TRBV5-1 to TRBJ1-5; 9 nucleotides agree with TRBD1. This CDR3 has 15 amino acids. Germline V CDR1 and CDR2: SGHRS, YFSETQ. With 4 bases clipped from V and 6 bases from J, the junction kept 8 bases outside the gene matches. DNA of the CDR3: TGCGCCAGCAGCCCCGGGGACAGGGAGGGTCAGCCCCAGCATTTT. The encoded protein is CASSPGDREGQPQHF.

This chain links TRBV7-8 with TRBJ2-7; TRBD2 agrees at 7 bases. With V trimmed by 4 bases and J by 0 bases, 9 bases remained unmatched. The germline V gene encodes CDR1 SGHVS and CDR2 FQNEAQ. This CDR3 is 16 amino acids long. CDR3 nucleotide sequence: TGTGCCAGCAGCTCCGACGTTCGCGGGAGCTCCTACGAGCAGTACTTC. This encodes CASSSDVRGSSYEQYF.

The chain couples TRBV6-6 to TRBJ1-6; perhaps TRBD1 as D (5 bases). V was shortened by 6 bases and J by 12 bases, with 12 bases between the two germline ends. CDR1 MNHNY and CDR2 SVGAGI come from the germline V gene (reference sequence). The CDR3 extends over 12 amino acids. The CDR3 loop is CASRRGLEPLHF. The CDR3 nucleotides read TGTGCCAGCAGGAGGGGCCTTGAACCCCTCCACTTT.